This T cell receptor beta chain comes out of a study of beta chain features in type 1 diabetes. The CDR3 runs 13 residues. Germline lookup yields CDR1 SEHNR and CDR2 FQNEAQ (reference sequence). Trimming removed 5 bases at V and 3 bases at J, with 11 bases between. Reverse transcribing all isolated RNA meant expressed TCRB transcripts were sequenced. Sequencing used immunoSEQ multiplex PCR; TCRdb keeps in-frame clones, though not all of them. The sample contains hundreds of thousands of clones, around a sixth of which appear only once. Sample: naive CD4+ T cells from blood. The chain carries TRBV7-9 and TRBJ2-7, with D unclear. This TCR derives from a man younger than 35 in good health. In DNA form, the CDR3 reads TGTGCCAGCAGCCCCGACCCCCACTACGAGCAGTACTTC. Residues: CASSPDPHYEQYF.